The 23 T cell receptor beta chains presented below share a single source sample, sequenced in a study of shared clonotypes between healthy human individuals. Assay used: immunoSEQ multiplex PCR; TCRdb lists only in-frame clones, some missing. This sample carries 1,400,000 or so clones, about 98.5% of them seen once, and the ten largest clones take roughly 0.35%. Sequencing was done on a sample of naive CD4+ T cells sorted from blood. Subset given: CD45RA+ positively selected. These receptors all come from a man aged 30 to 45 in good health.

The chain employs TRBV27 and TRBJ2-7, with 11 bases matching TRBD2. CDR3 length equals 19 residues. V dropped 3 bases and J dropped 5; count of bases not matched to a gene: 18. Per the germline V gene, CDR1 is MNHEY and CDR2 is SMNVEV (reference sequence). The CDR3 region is CASSFSIPFTTSGNHEQYF. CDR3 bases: TGTGCCAGCAGTTTCTCTATCCCCTTTACGACTAGCGGGAACCACGAGCAGTACTTC.

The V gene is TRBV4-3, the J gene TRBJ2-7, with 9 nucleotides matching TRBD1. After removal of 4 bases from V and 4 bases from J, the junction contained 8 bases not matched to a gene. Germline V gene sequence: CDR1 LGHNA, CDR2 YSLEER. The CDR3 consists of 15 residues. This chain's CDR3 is CASSLGNRGQYEQYF. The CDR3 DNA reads TGCGCCAGCAGCCTAGGGAACAGGGGGCAGTACGAGCAGTACTTC.

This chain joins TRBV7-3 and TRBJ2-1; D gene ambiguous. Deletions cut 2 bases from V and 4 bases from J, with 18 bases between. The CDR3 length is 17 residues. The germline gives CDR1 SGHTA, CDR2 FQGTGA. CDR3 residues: CASSLWADHVVYNEQFF. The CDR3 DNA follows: TGTGCCAGCAGCTTATGGGCGGACCACGTGGTTTACAATGAGCAGTTCTTC.

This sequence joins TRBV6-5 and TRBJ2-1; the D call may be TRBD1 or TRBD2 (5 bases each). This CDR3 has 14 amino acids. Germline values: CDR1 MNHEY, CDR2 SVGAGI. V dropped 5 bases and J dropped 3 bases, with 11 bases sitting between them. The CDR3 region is CASSGRQYYNEQFF. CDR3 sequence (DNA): TGTGCCAGCAGTGGGAGACAGTACTACAATGAGCAGTTCTTC.

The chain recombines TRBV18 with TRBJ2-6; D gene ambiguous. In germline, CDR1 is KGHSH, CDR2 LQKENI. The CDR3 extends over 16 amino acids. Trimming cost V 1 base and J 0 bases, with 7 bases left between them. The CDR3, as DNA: TGTGCCAGCTCACCACGGTTGACCTCTGGGGCCAACGTCCTGACTTTC. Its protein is CASSPRLTSGANVLTF.

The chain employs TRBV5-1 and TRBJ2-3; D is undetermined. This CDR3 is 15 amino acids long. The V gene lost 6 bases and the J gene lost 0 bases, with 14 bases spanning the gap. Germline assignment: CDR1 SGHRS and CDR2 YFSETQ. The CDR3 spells CASTYRTASTDTQYF. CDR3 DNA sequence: TGCGCCAGCACCTATAGGACGGCTAGCACAGATACGCAGTATTTT.

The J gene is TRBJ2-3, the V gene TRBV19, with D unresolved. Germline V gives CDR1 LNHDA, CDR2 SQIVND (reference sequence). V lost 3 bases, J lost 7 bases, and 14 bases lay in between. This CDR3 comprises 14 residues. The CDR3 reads CASSMGLIRYTQYF. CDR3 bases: TGTGCCAGTAGTATGGGATTGATTCGGTATACGCAGTATTTT.

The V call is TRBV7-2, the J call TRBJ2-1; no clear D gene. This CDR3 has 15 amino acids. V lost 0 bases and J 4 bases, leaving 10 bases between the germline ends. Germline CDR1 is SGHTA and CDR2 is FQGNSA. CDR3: CASSLAIPTYNEQFF. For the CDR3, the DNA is TGTGCCAGCAGCTTAGCTATTCCCACATACAATGAGCAGTTCTTC. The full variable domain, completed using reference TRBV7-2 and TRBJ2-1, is GAGVSQSPSNKVTEKGKDVELRCDPISGHTALYWYRQSLGQGLEFLIYFQGNSAPDKSGLPSDRFSAERTGGSVSTLTIQRTQQEDSAVYLCASSLAIPTYNEQFFGPGTRLTVL.

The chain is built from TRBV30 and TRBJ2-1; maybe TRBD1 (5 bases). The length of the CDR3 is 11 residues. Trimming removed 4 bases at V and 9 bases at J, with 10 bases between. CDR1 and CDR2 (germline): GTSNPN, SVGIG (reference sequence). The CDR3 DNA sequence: TGTGCCTGGACCCTTAGGGGTGAGCAGTTCTTC. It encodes CAWTLRGEQFF. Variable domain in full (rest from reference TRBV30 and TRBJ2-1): SQTIHQWPATLVQPVGSPLSLECTVEGTSNPNLYWYRQAAGRGLQLLFYSVGIGQISSEVPQNLSASRPQDRQFILSSKKLLLSDSGFYLCAWTLRGEQFFGPGTRLTVL.

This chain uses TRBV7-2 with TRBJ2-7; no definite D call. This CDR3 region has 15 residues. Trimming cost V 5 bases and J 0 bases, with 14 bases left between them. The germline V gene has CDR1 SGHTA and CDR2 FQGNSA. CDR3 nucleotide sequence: TGTGCCAGCAGCCTTGCGAGCGCGAGCTCCTACGAGCAGTACTTC. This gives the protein CASSLASASSYEQYF.

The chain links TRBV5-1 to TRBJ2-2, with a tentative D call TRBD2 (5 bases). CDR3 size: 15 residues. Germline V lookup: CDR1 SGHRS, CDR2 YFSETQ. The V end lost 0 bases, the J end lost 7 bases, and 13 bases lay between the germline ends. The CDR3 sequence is CASSLEVAAGGELFF. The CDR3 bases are TGCGCCAGCAGCTTGGAGGTAGCCGCGGGCGGGGAGCTGTTTTTT.

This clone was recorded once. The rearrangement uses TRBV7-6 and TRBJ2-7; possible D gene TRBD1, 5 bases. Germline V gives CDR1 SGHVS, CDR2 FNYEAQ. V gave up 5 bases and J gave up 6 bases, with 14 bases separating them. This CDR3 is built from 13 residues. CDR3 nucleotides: TGTGCCAGCAGCCTCGACCGGCAGGGCGAGCAGTACTTC. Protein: CASSLDRQGEQYF. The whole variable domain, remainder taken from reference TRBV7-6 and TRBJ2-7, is GAGVSQSPRYKVTKRGQDVALRCDPISGHVSLYWYRQALGQGPEFLTYFNYEAQQDKSGLPNDRFSAERPEGSISTLTIQRTEQRDSAMYRCASSLDRQGEQYFGPGTRLTVT.

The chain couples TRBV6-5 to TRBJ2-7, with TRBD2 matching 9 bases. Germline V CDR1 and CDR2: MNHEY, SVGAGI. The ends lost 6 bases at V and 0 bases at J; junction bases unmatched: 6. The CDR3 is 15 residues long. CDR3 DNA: TGTGCCAGCAGCTCACTAGCGGGCAACTCCTACGAGCAGTACTTC. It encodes CASSSLAGNSYEQYF.

The CDR3 here is CSVEMPGEVLYEQYF. CDR3 nucleotide sequence: TGCAGCGTGGAAATGCCCGGTGAAGTTCTATACGAGCAGTACTTC. This chain uses TRBV29-1 with TRBJ2-7; D ambiguous. V lost 6 bases to trimming and J lost 4 bases, with 22 bases between them. CDR3 length equals 15 residues. Germline V CDR1 and CDR2: SQVTM, ANQGSEA.

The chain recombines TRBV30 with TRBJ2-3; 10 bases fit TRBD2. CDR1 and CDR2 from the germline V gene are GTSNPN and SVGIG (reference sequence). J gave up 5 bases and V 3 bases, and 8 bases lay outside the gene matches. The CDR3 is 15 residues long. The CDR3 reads CAWSPGLADGDTQYF. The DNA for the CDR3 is TGTGCCTGGAGCCCCGGACTAGCGGATGGAGATACGCAGTATTTT.

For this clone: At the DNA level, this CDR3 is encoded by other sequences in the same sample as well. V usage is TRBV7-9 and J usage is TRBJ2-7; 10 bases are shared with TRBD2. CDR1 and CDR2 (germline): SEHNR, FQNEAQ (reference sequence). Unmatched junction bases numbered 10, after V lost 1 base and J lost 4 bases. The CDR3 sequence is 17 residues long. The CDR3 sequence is CASSLGGLAGEVYEQYF. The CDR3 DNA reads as TGTGCCAGCAGCTTAGGGGGCCTAGCGGGAGAGGTTTACGAGCAGTACTTC.

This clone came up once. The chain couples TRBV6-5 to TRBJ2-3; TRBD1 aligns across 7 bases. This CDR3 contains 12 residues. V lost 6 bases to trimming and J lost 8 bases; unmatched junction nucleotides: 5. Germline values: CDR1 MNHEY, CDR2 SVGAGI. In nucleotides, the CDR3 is TGTGCCAGCAGCCCCCGACAGGGTACGCAGTATTTT. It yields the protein CASSPRQGTQYF.

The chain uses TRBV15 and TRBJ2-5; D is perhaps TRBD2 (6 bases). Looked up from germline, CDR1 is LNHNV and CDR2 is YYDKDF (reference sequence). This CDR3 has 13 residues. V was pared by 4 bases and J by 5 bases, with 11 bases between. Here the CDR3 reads CATSKRGGETQYF. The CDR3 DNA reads TGTGCCACCAGCAAGAGGGGAGGCGAGACCCAGTACTTC.

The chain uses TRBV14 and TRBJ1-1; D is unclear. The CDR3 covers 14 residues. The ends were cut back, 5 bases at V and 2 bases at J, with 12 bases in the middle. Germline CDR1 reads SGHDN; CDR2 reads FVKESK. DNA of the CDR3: TGTGCCAGCAGCAGACGAAGCTATAACACTGAAGCTTTCTTT. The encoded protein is CASSRRSYNTEAFF.

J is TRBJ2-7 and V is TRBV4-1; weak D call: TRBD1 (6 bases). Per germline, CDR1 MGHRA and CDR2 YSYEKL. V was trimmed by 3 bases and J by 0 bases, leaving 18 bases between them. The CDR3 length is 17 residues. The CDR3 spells CASSHGTPPQGSYEQYF. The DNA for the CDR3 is TGCGCCAGCAGCCACGGGACACCACCACAGGGCTCCTACGAGCAGTACTTC.

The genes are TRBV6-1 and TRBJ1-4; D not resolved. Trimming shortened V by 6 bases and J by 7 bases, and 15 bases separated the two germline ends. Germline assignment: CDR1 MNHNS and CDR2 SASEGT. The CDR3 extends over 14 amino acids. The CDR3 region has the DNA TGTGCCAGCAGCCCCTGGATACGGGGTGAAAAACTGTTTTTT. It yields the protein CASSPWIRGEKLFF.

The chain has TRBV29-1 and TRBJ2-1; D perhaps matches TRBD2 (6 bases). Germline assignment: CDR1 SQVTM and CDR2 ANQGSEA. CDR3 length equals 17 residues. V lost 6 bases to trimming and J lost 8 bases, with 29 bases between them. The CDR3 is CSVQPNPGERVKDEQFF. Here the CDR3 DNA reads TGCAGCGTCCAGCCGAACCCGGGAGAGAGGGTCAAAGATGAGCAGTTCTTC.

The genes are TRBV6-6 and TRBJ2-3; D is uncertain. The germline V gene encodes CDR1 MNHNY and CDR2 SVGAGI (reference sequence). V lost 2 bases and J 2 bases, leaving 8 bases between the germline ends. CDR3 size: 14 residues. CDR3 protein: CASSYQLFTDTQYF. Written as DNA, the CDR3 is TGTGCCAGCAGTTACCAACTCTTCACAGATACGCAGTATTTT.